The sequence of this T cell receptor beta chain was determined in a study of cytotoxic CD8 clonotypes in ibrutinib-treated CLL. Looking at the study overall: Mean values per sample were around 270,000 productive templates and 94,082 productive rearrangements.

A 1 in 200,000 to 1 in 1 million T cell depth was the sequencing target. Sequencing used immunoSEQ multiplex PCR; TCRdb keeps in-frame clones, though not all of them. The top ten hold roughly 5% of the sample, which has almost 85,000 clones, approximately 86% seen once. Concerning this clone itself: Antigen: not known.

The V end lost 0 bases, the J end lost 6 bases, and 4 bases lay between the germline ends. This CDR3 has 12 amino acids. The germline CDR1 and CDR2 sequences are SGHRS and YFSETQ. Study results and caveats: Private clonotypes, not public ones, expanded at ibrutinib response.

The receptor was isolated from a human donor with chronic lymphocytic leukemia. This sample comprised PBMCs, obtained before ibrutinib treatment. The rearrangement joins TRBV5-1 to TRBJ2-4; the D is unclear. CDR3 protein: CASSLDGNIQYF. Written as DNA, the CDR3 is TGCGCCAGCAGCTTGGACGGAAACATTCAGTACTTC.